These T cell receptor beta chains were read from a single sample in a study of metastatic and nonmetastatic thyroid tumors. TCRdb re-called the PCR reads through MiXCR. The data show about 12,000 clones, approximately 30% seen once. Sequenced sample: adjacent normal tissue. These receptors were obtained from a male donor with papillary thyroid cancer or a benign thyroid nodule (not recorded which). Some clones in this sample may be carry-over from other donors' samples. The CDR3 runs from the conserved cysteine through the conserved F or W. A D gene is named only where the DNA matches it firmly. Not every row has a clone size; where given, it reads once, few, many or a size class.

j_call: TRBJ2-7
v_call: TRBV11-2
d_call: .
clone_size: .
cdr3_nt: TGTGCCAGCAGCTTAGATTATACTATTCGCGAGCAGTACTTC
cdr3_aa: CASSLDYTIREQYF

j_call: TRBJ1-1
v_call: TRBV7-3
d_call: .
clone_size: many
cdr3_nt: TGTGCCAGCAGCTTGGAGCCCATGAACACTGAAGCTTTCTTT
cdr3_aa: CASSLEPMNTEAFF

j_call: TRBJ2-5
v_call: TRBV20-1
d_call: TRBD1
clone_size: once
cdr3_nt: TGCAGTGCTAGAGATATTGGGACAGTCGGAGAGACCCAGTACTTC
cdr3_aa: CSARDIGTVGETQYF

j_call: TRBJ2-1
v_call: TRBV11-2
d_call: .
clone_size: few
cdr3_nt: TGTGCCAGCAGCTTATCTAAGGGACGCACAAGTGAGCAGTTCTTC
cdr3_aa: CASSLSKGRTSEQFF

j_call: TRBJ2-7
v_call: TRBV6-1
d_call: TRBD2
clone_size: .
cdr3_nt: TGTGCCAGCAGTGAATGGGCTAGCGGGACCGAGCAGTACTTC
cdr3_aa: CASSEWASGTEQYF

j_call: TRBJ2-1
v_call: TRBV7-3
d_call: TRBD1
clone_size: .
cdr3_nt: TGTGCCAGCAGCTCGAGACAGGGGGCCAGCGGCAATGAGCAGTTCTTC
cdr3_aa: CASSSRQGASGNEQFF

j_call: TRBJ2-6
v_call: TRBV6-1
d_call: .
clone_size: few
cdr3_nt: TGTGCCAGCAGCGATGCGGGGTCTGGGGCCAACGTCCTGACTTTC
cdr3_aa: CASSDAGSGANVLTF

j_call: TRBJ2-2
v_call: TRBV11-3
d_call: TRBD1
clone_size: .
cdr3_nt: TGTGCCAGCAGCCGACAGGGGGTAATCACCGGGGAGCTGTTTTTT
cdr3_aa: CASSRQGVITGELFF

j_call: TRBJ1-1
v_call: TRBV28
d_call: .
clone_size: .
cdr3_nt: TGTGCCAGCAGTTTAGTCAGGGGAAAAGCTTTCTTT
cdr3_aa: CASSLVRGKAFF

j_call: TRBJ1-4
v_call: TRBV12-3/TRBV12-4
d_call: TRBD1
clone_size: medium-sized
cdr3_nt: TGTGCCAGCAGTTCGGTATCCGGGACAGGGGGTGAAAAACTGTTTTTT
cdr3_aa: CASSSVSGTGGEKLFF

j_call: TRBJ1-1
v_call: TRBV7-2
d_call: .
clone_size: few
cdr3_nt: TGTGCCAGCAGCCACCCAAAAGGAAGTGAAGCTTTCTTT
cdr3_aa: CASSHPKGSEAFF

j_call: TRBJ2-1
v_call: TRBV7-2
d_call: .
clone_size: many
cdr3_nt: TGTGCCAGCAGACCACAGGGAGTAGGTACAGATGAGCAGTTCTTC
cdr3_aa: CASRPQGVGTDEQFF

j_call: TRBJ2-1
v_call: TRBV5-1
d_call: TRBD2
clone_size: .
cdr3_nt: TGCGCCAGCAGCCCCATAAGCGGGAGTATATCCTACAATGAGCAGTTCTTC
cdr3_aa: CASSPISGSISYNEQFF

j_call: TRBJ1-1
v_call: TRBV27
d_call: .
clone_size: .
cdr3_nt: TGTGCCAGCACCGCGATAGGACACAGCGACCCTGAAGCTTTCTTT
cdr3_aa: CASTAIGHSDPEAFF

j_call: TRBJ1-2
v_call: TRBV4-1
d_call: TRBD1
clone_size: medium-sized
cdr3_nt: TGCGCCAGCAGCCAAGTTACAGGGGCGGACTATGGCTACACCTTC
cdr3_aa: CASSQVTGADYGYTF

j_call: TRBJ2-7
v_call: TRBV6-1
d_call: .
clone_size: medium-sized
cdr3_nt: TGTGCCAGCAGTTCCGGGCCCCGTAGAGAGCAGTACTTC
cdr3_aa: CASSSGPRREQYF

j_call: TRBJ1-1
v_call: TRBV19
d_call: .
clone_size: .
cdr3_nt: TGTGCCAGTAGTATAGATTCAAGAAACACTGAAGCTTTCTTT
cdr3_aa: CASSIDSRNTEAFF

j_call: TRBJ2-1
v_call: TRBV29-1
d_call: TRBD2
clone_size: few
cdr3_nt: TGCAGCATACTTGGGAGGGCGGGGAATGAGCAGTTCTTC
cdr3_aa: CSILGRAGNEQFF

j_call: TRBJ1-2
v_call: TRBV3-1
d_call: .
clone_size: .
cdr3_nt: TGTGCCAGCAGCCAAGCGGACACCTTAGGCTACACCTTC
cdr3_aa: CASSQADTLGYTF

j_call: TRBJ1-2
v_call: TRBV19
d_call: TRBD1
clone_size: few
cdr3_nt: TGTGCCAGTAGTAAAGGACCGGGACAGGCGAACTATGGCTACACCTTC
cdr3_aa: CASSKGPGQANYGYTF

j_call: TRBJ2-7
v_call: TRBV27
d_call: TRBD2
clone_size: medium-sized
cdr3_nt: TGTGCCAGCAGTCGTTACGGGGGGGAGACCTACGAGCAGTACTTC
cdr3_aa: CASSRYGGETYEQYF

j_call: TRBJ1-3
v_call: TRBV5-1
d_call: .
clone_size: .
cdr3_nt: TGCGCCAGCAGCTTGGGGCTTCCCTCTGGAAACACCATATATTTT
cdr3_aa: CASSLGLPSGNTIYF

j_call: TRBJ2-5
v_call: TRBV7-8
d_call: TRBD2
clone_size: .
cdr3_nt: TGTGCCAGCAGCCACCCCGGGAGGGGAGAGACCCAGTACTTC
cdr3_aa: CASSHPGRGETQYF

j_call: TRBJ2-1
v_call: TRBV23-1
d_call: TRBD2
clone_size: .
cdr3_nt: TGTGCCAGCAGTCGAATCTCACTAGCGGGTCCGCCATATTCCTACAATGAGCAGTTCTTC
cdr3_aa: CASSRISLAGPPYSYNEQFF

j_call: TRBJ2-7
v_call: TRBV5-1
d_call: .
clone_size: .
cdr3_nt: TGCGCCAGCAGCTTAACAGGCGGGGCAGGGCGATCCTACGAGCAGTACTTC
cdr3_aa: CASSLTGGAGRSYEQYF

j_call: TRBJ2-3
v_call: TRBV28
d_call: TRBD1
clone_size: many
cdr3_nt: TGTGCCAGCAGTTATCCCAACAGGGGCCCTGGAGGAGATACGCAGTATTTT
cdr3_aa: CASSYPNRGPGGDTQYF

j_call: TRBJ2-1
v_call: TRBV4-1
d_call: TRBD2
clone_size: .
cdr3_nt: TGCGCCAGCAGCCCTGTGTCTCTAGCGGAGCAGAATGAGCAGTTCTTC
cdr3_aa: CASSPVSLAEQNEQFF

j_call: TRBJ1-6
v_call: TRBV20-1
d_call: .
clone_size: .
cdr3_nt: TGCAGTGCTAGATTCGCGGGCGCGGGTTCACCCCTCCACTTT
cdr3_aa: CSARFAGAGSPLHF

j_call: TRBJ2-5
v_call: TRBV5-4
d_call: .
clone_size: many
cdr3_nt: TGTGCCAGCAGCTTGTCTAGGGACACCTCATTTCTAAGATCGACCCAGTACTTC
cdr3_aa: CASSLSRDTSFLRSTQYF

j_call: TRBJ2-1
v_call: TRBV28
d_call: TRBD2
clone_size: few
cdr3_nt: TGTGCCAGCAGTTTAGGACTAGCGGGTGAGCAGTTCTTC
cdr3_aa: CASSLGLAGEQFF

j_call: TRBJ2-7
v_call: TRBV2
d_call: TRBD2
clone_size: medium-sized
cdr3_nt: TGTGCCAGCAGTCTAGCGGACTTCTACGAGCAGTACTTC
cdr3_aa: CASSLADFYEQYF

j_call: TRBJ1-6
v_call: TRBV6-1
d_call: .
clone_size: .
cdr3_nt: TGTGCCAGCAGAAGAAGACAGGCCGGGGCGGATTCACCCCTCCACTTT
cdr3_aa: CASRRRQAGADSPLHF

j_call: TRBJ2-5
v_call: TRBV20-1
d_call: .
clone_size: .
cdr3_nt: TGCAGTGCTAGCGGCGTACTAGGGACTGAAGAGACCCAGTACTTC
cdr3_aa: CSASGVLGTEETQYF

j_call: TRBJ1-1
v_call: TRBV18
d_call: .
clone_size: .
cdr3_nt: TGTGCCAGCTCACCTCTGGGATGGGGGCAGAACACTGAAGCTTTCTTT
cdr3_aa: CASSPLGWGQNTEAFF